Only one count was recorded for the clone carrying this T cell receptor (beta chain). The same CDR3 also results from other DNA sequences found in this sample. Produced via immunoSEQ multiplex PCR; TCRdb's table is partial and in-frame only. The sample yields tens of thousands of clones, more than 75% seen once. The data were taken from a study of PD-L1 blockade in urothelial cancer. J gave up 0 bases and V 8 bases, and 11 bases lay outside the gene matches. This CDR3 contains 16 residues. Germline V gene sequence: CDR1 SGHRS, CDR2 YFSETQ. Noted time point: pretreatment peripheral blood. Sequences were derived from PBMCs, sampled around atezolizumab (anti-PD-L1) treatment. The clonotype comes from a man between 60 and 75 years old with urothelial cancer. The gene calls are TRBV5-1 and TRBJ1-3; 7 bases line up with TRBD1. In nucleotides, the CDR3 is TGCGCCAGTAGCCCTTCCACAGGGGCCTCTGGAAACACCATATATTTT. Translation gives CASSPSTGASGNTIYF.